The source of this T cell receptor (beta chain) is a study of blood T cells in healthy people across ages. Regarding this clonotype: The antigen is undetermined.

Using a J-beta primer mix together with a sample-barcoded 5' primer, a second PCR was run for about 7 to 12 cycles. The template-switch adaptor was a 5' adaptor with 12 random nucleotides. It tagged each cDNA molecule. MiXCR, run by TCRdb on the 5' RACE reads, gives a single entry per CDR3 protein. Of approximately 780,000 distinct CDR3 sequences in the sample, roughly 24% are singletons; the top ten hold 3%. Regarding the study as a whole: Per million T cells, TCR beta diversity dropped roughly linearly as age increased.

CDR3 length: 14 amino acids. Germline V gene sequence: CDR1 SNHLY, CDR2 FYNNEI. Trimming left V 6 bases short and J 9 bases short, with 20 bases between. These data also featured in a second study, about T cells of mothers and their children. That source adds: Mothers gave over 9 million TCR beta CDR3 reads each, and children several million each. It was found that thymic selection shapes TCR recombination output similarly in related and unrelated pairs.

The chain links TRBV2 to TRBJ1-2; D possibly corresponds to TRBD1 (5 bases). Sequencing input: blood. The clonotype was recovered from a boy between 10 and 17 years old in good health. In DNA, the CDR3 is TGTGCCAGCAGGCCCCCCCGGGACGGTGGGAGCTACACCTTC. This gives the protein CASRPPRDGGSYTF.